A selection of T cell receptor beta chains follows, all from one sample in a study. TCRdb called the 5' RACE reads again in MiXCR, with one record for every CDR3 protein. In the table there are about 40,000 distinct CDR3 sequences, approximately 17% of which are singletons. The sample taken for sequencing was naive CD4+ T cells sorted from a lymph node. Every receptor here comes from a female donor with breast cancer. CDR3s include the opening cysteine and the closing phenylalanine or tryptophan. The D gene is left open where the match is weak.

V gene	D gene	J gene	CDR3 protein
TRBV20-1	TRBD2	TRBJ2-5	CSARAQREGETQYF
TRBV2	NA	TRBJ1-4	CASSVGTNEKLFF
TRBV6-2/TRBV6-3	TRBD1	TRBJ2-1	CASSLGTGAFNEQFF
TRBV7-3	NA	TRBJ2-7	CASSLTLLTEQYF
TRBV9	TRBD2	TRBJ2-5	CASSVGASGVRETQYF
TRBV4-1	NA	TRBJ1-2	CASSQSQVEPYGYTF
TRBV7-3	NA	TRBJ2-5	CASSLRAMGAGGETQYF
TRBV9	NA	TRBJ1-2	CASSPRGQTGYGYTF
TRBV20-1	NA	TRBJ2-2	CSAIPPGSSGELFF
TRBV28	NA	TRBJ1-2	CASSSGTRGYTF
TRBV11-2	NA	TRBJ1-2	CASSLDNRYHGYTF
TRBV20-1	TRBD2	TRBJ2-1	CSARVAGVDAEQFF
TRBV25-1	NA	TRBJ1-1	CASSGRFMNTEAFF
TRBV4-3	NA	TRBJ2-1	CASSHLGGGDEQFF
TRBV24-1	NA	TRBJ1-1	CATSDRSETEAFF
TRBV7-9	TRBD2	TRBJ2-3	CASSPGLAIDAQYF
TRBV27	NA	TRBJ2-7	CASRLKASSSYEQYF
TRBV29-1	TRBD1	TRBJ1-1	CSVSGDRSGNTEAFF
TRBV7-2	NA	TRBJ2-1	CASSLGRYNEQFF
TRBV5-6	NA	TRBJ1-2	CASSPEDGYGYTF
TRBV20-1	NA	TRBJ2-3	CSAGSGTPGTDTQYF
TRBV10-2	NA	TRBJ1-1	CASGTGRMNTEAFF
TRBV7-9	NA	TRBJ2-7	CASSFEPYEQYF
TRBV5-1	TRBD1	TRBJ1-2	CASSPGTVYGYTF
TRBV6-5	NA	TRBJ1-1	CASRRGWDAAFF
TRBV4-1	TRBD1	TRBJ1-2	CASSRKTGGSGGYTF
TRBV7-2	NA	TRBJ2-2	CASSLYWGSNTGELFF
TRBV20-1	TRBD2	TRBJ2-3	CSAPAGGSTDTQYF
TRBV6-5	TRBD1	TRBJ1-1	CASSTTGGGEAKAFF
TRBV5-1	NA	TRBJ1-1	CASSYLTGATEAFF
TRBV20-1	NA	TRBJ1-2	CSASAAYNYGYTF
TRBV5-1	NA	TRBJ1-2	CASSLEGLYGYTF
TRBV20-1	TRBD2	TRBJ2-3	CSARPRTSGRADTQYF
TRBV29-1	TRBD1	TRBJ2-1	CSGGDRDNEQFF
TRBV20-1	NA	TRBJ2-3	CSAGGADQADTQYF
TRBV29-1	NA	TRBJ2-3	CSGFTGPAVTDTQYF
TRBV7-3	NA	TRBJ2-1	CASSLTGRVSEQFF
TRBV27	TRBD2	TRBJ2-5	CASSFQTSGVETQYF
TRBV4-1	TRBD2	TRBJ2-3	CASSQVLELAGVPDTQYF
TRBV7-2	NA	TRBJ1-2	CASSRQARQSPGYTF
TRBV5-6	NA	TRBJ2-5	CASSFSPGLQPGTQYF
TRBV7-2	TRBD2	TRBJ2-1	CASGPGASGIRSSYNEQFF
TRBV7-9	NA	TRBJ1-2	CASSLPMLGYTF
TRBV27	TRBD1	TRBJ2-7	CASSKDRGSYEQYF
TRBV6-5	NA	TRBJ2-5	CASSGPRRAGEGETQYF
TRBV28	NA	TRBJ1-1	CASSFEGTEAFF
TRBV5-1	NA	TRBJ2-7	CASSPDGTYEQYF
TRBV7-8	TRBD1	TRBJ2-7	CASGLAGQGARQYF
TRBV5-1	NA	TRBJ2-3	CASSLALTYQDTQYF
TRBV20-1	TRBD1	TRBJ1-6	CSAQLGQGSSPLHF
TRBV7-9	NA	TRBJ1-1	CASSLEGWVGEAFF
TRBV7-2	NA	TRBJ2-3	CASSIDRHGGTAQYF